Reported below is one T cell receptor beta chain. Its antigen remains unidentified. Germline CDR1 MNHEY, CDR2 SMNVEV (reference sequence). The CDR3 is 15 residues long. With 2 bases removed from V and 1 base from J, the gap between germline ends came to 11 bases. The sample belongs to a study of cytomegalovirus exposure and HLA in healthy donors. Study as a whole: Most donors, around 81% of over 300 genotyped, fell in the Caucasian-associated ancestry cluster.

A multiplex PCR was run with 60 Vbeta primers and 13 Jbeta primers. TCRdb's copy holds only in-frame clones and misses some; the assay was immunoSEQ multiplex PCR. In the table there are roughly 79,000 clones, approximately 81% of which are singletons. The study's findings and limits: Later analysis identified several of the most significant clusters that appeared linked to common viral pathogens.

This chain uses TRBV27 with TRBJ1-2; tentative D call: TRBD1 (6 bases). The source is a woman in her forties or fifties in good health and CMV-seropositive. Material: PBMCs. This CDR3 is CASSLHIQGNYGYTF. The CDR3 region has the DNA TGTGCCAGCAGTTTACACATACAGGGTAACTATGGCTACACCTTC.